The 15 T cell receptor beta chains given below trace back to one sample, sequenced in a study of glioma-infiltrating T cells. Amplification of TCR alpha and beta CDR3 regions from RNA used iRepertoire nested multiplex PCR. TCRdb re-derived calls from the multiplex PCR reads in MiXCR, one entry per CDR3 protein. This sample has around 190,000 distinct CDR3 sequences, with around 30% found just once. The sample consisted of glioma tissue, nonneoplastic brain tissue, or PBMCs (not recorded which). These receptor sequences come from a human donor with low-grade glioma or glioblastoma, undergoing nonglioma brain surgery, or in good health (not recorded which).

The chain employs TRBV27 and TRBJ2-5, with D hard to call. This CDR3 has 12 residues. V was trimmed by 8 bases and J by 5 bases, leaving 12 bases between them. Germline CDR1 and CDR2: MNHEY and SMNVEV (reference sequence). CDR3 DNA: TGTGCCAGCGGACCGAACGGGGAGACCCAGTACTTC. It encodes CASGPNGETQYF.

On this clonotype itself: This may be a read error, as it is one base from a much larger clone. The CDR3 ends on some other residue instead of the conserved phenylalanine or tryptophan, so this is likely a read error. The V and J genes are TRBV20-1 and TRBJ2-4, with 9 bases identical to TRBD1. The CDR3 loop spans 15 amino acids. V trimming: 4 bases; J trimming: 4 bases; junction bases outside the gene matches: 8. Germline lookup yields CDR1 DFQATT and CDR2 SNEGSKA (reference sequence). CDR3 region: CSATRTGTGKNIQYS. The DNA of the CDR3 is TGCAGTGCTACGCGAACCGGGACAGGGAAAAACATTCAGTACTCC.

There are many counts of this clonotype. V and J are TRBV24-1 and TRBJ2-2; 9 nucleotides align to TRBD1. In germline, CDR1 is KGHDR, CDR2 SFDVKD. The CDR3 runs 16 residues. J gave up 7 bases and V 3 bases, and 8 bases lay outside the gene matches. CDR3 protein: CATSDPRQGEFGELFF. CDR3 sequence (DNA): TGTGCCACCAGTGATCCACGACAGGGGGAGTTCGGGGAGCTGTTTTTT.

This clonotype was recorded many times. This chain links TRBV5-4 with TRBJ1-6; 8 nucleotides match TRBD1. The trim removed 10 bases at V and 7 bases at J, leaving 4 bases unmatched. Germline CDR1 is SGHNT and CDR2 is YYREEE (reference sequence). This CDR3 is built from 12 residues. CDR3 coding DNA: TGTGCCGGAGGACAGGGAAATTCACCCCTCCACTTT. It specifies CAGGQGNSPLHF.

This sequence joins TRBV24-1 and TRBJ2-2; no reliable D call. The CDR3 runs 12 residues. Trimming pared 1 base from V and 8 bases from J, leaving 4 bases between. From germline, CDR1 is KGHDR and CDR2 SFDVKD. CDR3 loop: CATSDLNGELFF. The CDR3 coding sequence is TGTGCCACCAGTGATTTAAATGGGGAGCTGTTTTTT.

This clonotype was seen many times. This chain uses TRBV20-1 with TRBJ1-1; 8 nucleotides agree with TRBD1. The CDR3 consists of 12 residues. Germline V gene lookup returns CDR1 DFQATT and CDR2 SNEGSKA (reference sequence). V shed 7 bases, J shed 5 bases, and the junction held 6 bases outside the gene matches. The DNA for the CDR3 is TGCAGTGTACCCCGACAGGGGACTGAAGCTTTCTTT. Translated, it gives CSVPRQGTEAFF.

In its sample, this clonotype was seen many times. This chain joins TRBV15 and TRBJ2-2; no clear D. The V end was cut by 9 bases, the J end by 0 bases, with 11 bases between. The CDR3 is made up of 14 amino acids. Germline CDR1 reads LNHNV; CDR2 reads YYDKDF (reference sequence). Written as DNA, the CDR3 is TGTGCCACGGCCCCCCAGCCGAACACCGGGGAGCTGTTTTTT. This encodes CATAPQPNTGELFF.

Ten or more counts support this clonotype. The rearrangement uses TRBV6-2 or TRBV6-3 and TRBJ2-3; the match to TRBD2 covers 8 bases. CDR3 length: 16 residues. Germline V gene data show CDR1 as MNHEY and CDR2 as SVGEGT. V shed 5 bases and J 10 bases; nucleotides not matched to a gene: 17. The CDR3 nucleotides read TGTGCCAGCAGTCCCATAGCGGGGAGGGGAACGGATGCGCAGTATTTT. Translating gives CASSPIAGRGTDAQYF.

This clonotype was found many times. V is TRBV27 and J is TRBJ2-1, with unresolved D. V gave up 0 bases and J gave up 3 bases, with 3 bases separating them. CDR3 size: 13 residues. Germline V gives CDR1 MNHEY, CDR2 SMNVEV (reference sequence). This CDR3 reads CASSLSNYNEQFF. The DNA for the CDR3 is TGTGCCAGCAGTTTATCTAACTACAATGAGCAGTTCTTC.

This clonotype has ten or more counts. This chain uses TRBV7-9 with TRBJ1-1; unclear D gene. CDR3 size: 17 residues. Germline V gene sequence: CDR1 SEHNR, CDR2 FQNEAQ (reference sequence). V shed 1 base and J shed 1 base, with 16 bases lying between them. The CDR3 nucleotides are TGTGCCAGCAGCTTAGAGGTCAGGTTTATCGCGAACACTGAAGCTTTCTTT. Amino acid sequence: CASSLEVRFIANTEAFF.

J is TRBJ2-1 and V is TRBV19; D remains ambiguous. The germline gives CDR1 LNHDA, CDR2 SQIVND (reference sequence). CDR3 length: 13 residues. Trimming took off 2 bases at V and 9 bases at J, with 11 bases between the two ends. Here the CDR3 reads CASSIQIRGEQFF. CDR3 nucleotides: TGTGCCAGTAGTATACAAATCCGTGGTGAGCAGTTCTTC.

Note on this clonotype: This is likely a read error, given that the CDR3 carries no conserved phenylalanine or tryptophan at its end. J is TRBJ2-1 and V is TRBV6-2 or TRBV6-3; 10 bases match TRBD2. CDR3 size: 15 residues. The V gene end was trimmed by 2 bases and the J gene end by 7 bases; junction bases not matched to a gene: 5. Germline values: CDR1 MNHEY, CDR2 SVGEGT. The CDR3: CASSYPAGGENEQFL. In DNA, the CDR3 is TGTGCCAGCAGTTACCCAGCGGGAGGGGAAAATGAGCAGTTCCTC.

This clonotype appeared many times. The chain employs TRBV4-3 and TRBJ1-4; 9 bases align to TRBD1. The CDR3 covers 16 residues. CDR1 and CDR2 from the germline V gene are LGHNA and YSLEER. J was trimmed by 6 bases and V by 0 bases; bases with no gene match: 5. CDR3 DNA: TGCGCCAGCAGCCAAGAGGGACAGGGTAACTATGAAAAACTGTTTTTT. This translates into CASSQEGQGNYEKLFF.

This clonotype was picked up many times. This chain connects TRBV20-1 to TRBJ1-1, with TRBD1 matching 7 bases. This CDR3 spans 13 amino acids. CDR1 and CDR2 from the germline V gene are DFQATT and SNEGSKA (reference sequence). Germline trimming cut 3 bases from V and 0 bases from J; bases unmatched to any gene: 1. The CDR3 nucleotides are TGCAGTGCTAGGGGACAGATGAACACTGAAGCTTTCTTT. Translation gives CSARGQMNTEAFF.

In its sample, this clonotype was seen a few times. The CDR3: CASSLPRRISGANVLTF. The CDR3 DNA follows: TGTGCCAGCAGCTTACCCCGACGGATCTCTGGGGCCAACGTCCTGACTTTC. The rearrangement joins TRBV7-2 to TRBJ2-6, with D hard to call. V was cut by 2 bases and J by 0 bases, with 11 bases left in between. The length of the CDR3 is 17 residues. Germline CDR1 reads SGHTA; CDR2 reads FQGNSA.